A single sample gave rise to the 10 T cell receptor beta chains below, sequenced in a study of shared clonotypes between healthy human individuals. Profiled with immunoSEQ multiplex PCR; TCRdb holds only in-frame clones, not every one. The table has approximately 460,000 clones, over 60% seen once. Sequencing was done on a sample of PBMCs. These receptors were taken from a woman aged 40 to 55 in good health. Some clones in this sample may be carry-over from other donors' samples.

This clone was recorded once. The chain carries TRBV6-1 and TRBJ2-1; 14 bases line up with TRBD2. The V and J ends lost 5 bases and 10 bases, in that order; junction bases with no gene match: 7. The CDR3 sequence is 15 residues long. Germline V gene lookup returns CDR1 MNHNS and CDR2 SASEGT. The CDR3: CASSRLAGGPGEQFF. The CDR3 DNA is TGTGCCAGCAGTAGACTAGCGGGAGGGCCAGGGGAGCAGTTCTTC.

This clone was counted between two and nine times. The gene calls are TRBV4-2 and TRBJ1-4; possibly TRBD1 for D (5 bases). This CDR3 is 15 amino acids long. Germline V gene lookup returns CDR1 LGHNA and CDR2 YNFKEQ. Trimming took 0 bases from V and 5 from J, leaving 10 bases between them. For the CDR3, the DNA is TGTGCCAGCAGCCAAGACGGGGCAGAAAATGAAAAACTGTTTTTT. Its protein is CASSQDGAENEKLFF.

As for this clone: A much larger clone differs by one base, so this may be a read error. The CDR3 DNA reads TGTGCCAGCAGTTCTAGCACAGATACGCAGTATTTT. Its translation is CASSSSTDTQYF. This chain links TRBV2 with TRBJ2-3; D is unclear. Germline CDR1 is SNHLY and CDR2 is FYNNEI. The CDR3 runs 12 residues. With 5 bases removed from V and 0 bases from J, the gap between germline ends came to 3 bases.

The V and J genes are TRBV28 and TRBJ2-3, with D hard to call. The CDR3 is 12 amino acids. V was shortened by 10 bases and J by 2 bases, with 10 bases between the two germline ends. In germline, CDR1 is MDHEN, CDR2 SYDVKM. DNA of the CDR3: TGTGCCATTTTGGCAGCCACAGATACGCAGTATTTT. Its protein product is CAILAATDTQYF.

This clone was seen a single time. The rearrangement links TRBV27 to TRBJ2-1; no clear D. Per the germline V gene, CDR1 is MNHEY and CDR2 is SMNVEV (reference sequence). The germline V and J ends were trimmed by 8 bases and 10 bases, with 6 bases remaining between them. CDR3 length: 9 residues. CDR3 coding DNA: TGTGCCAGCGGGCGGGAGCAGTTCTTC. This translates into CASGREQFF.

The CDR3 sequence is CASSWEGGGTGELFF. Here the CDR3 DNA reads TGTGCCAGCAGCTGGGAAGGGGGTGGCACCGGGGAGCTGTTTTTT. The rearrangement uses TRBV5-4 and TRBJ2-2; D possibly corresponds to TRBD1 (6 bases). The CDR3 loop spans 15 amino acids. V was shortened by 3 bases and J by 4 bases, with 13 bases between the two germline ends. Germline loops: CDR1 SGHNT, CDR2 YYREEE (reference sequence).

This chain links TRBV18 with TRBJ1-6, with 7 bases lining up with TRBD1. The CDR3 runs to 15 residues. After removal of 6 bases from V and 8 bases from J, the junction contained 10 bases not matched to a gene. Germline V gene lookup returns CDR1 KGHSH and CDR2 LQKENI. The CDR3 protein is CASSTRQGRDSPLHF. CDR3 bases: TGTGCCAGCTCGACCCGACAGGGAAGAGATTCACCCCTCCACTTT. The variable domain in full, with the rest retrieved from reference TRBV18 and TRBJ1-6, is NAGVMQNPRHLVRRRGQEARLRCSPMKGHSHVYWYRQLPEEGLKFMVYLQKENIIDESGMPKERFSAEFPKEGPSILRIQQVVRGDSAAYFCASSTRQGRDSPLHFGNGTRLTVT.

On this clone: Only one base separates this from a far larger clonotype, so it likely reflects a read error. This chain uses TRBV10-2 with TRBJ1-1; D is ambiguous. Germline V gives CDR1 WSHSY, CDR2 SAAADI. Trimming took 8 bases from V and 8 from J, leaving 15 bases between them. The CDR3 is 12 residues long. The CDR3 coding sequence is TGCGCCAGCGAGCCGAGATTTGGCGAAGCTTTCTTT. Translating it yields CASEPRFGEAFF.

This clone was seen just once. The DNA of the CDR3 is TGTGCCAGCAGTCCCTTTAGTGGTACCAAAAACATTCAGTACTTC. It yields the protein CASSPFSGTKNIQYF. The gene calls are TRBV27 and TRBJ2-4, with D unclear. This CDR3 has 15 amino acids. CDR1 and CDR2 from the germline V gene are MNHEY and SMNVEV (reference sequence). V lost 5 bases to trimming and J lost 2 bases, with 13 bases between them.

A word on this clone: Other DNA sequences within the sample encode an identical CDR3. The chain joins TRBV30 to TRBJ2-2; the D is unclear. CDR1 is GTSNPN, CDR2 SVGIG, per germline (reference sequence). V dropped 4 bases and J dropped 1 base, with 10 bases sitting between them. The CDR3 has 14 residues. This CDR3 reads CAWIRQMNTGELFF. As DNA, the CDR3 is TGTGCCTGGATAAGACAAATGAACACCGGGGAGCTGTTTTTT.